This record concerns one T cell receptor beta chain sequence. Its specificity is unknown. This entry belongs to a study of shared clonotypes between healthy human individuals. General study points: In having few donors, the study represented limited genetic and exposure-history diversity. Shared clonotypes: about 4.6% naive CD4, around 3.4% naive CD8, 2.3% memory CD4, approximately 0.41% memory CD8. In contrast to clonotypes shared by all four donors, non-shared clonotypes had lower generation probabilities.

Naive CD8 cells lacked CD45RO, underwent positive selection for CCR7 and left out terminally differentiated effector memory CD45RA+ cells. Germline CDR1 is MNHEY and CDR2 is SVGAGI. The ends lost 7 bases at V and 7 bases at J; junction bases unmatched: 7. The CDR3 is made up of 14 amino acids. Here immunoSEQ multiplex PCR was the method, and the copy in TCRdb shows in-frame clones only, minus some. The sample gives 2 million to 2.5 million clones, over 85% of which show up once; 0.9% to 1.3% is in the top ten. The chain joins TRBV6-5 to TRBJ2-1; 10 bases map to TRBD2. The sequenced sample consisted of naive CD8+ T cells sorted from blood. This TCR derives from a man between 18 and 29 years old in good health. In DNA form, the CDR3 reads TGTGCCAGCACCATGCCTAGCGGGAGTAATGAGCAGTTCTTC. Residues: CASTMPSGSNEQFF.